The 19 T cell receptor beta chains in this list originate from one sample, sequenced in a study of blood T cells in healthy people across ages. Primers used in a second PCR of about 6 to 11 cycles were a sample-barcoded 5' primer and a J-beta primer mix. Each CDR3 protein is one row after TCRdb ran MiXCR on the 5' RACE reads. This sample has around 1,700,000 distinct CDR3 sequences; 28% occur once, and the top ten carry more than 6%. What was sequenced was blood. These receptors all come from a woman aged 25 to 45 in good health.

This clonotype has more than one count but fewer than ten. The chain joins TRBV5-1 to TRBJ2-3; D not resolved. Germline loops: CDR1 SGHRS, CDR2 YFSETQ. Trimming cost V 2 bases and J 4 bases, with 8 bases left between them. The CDR3 consists of 13 residues. This chain's CDR3 is CASSFGDSDTQYF. CDR3 in DNA: TGCGCCAGCAGCTTCGGTGATTCAGATACGCAGTATTTT.

This clonotype was seen a handful of times. The gene calls are TRBV5-1 and TRBJ1-4, with TRBD1 identical over 7 bases. Germline lookup yields CDR1 SGHRS and CDR2 YFSETQ. With V trimmed by 1 base and J by 7 bases, 7 bases remained unmatched. The CDR3 extends over 15 amino acids. The CDR3, as DNA: TGCGCCAGCAGCTTGTTACAGGGGTACTGTGAAAAACTGTTTTTT. Protein: CASSLLQGYCEKLFF.

The chain is built from TRBV5-4 and TRBJ2-1, with TRBD1 identical over 11 bases. The junction had 7 bases not matched to a gene; V was cut back by 4 bases and J by 7 bases. The CDR3 is made up of 15 amino acids. Germline V lookup: CDR1 SGHNT, CDR2 YYREEE (reference sequence). The DNA of the CDR3 is TGTGCCAGCAGCGTGGACAGGGGGCAAGGGAATGAGCAGTTCTTC. Protein sequence: CASSVDRGQGNEQFF.

The V and J genes are TRBV7-9 and TRBJ2-1, with 12 bases lining up with TRBD1. This CDR3 region has 17 residues. The V gene end was trimmed by 5 bases and the J gene end by 8 bases; junction bases not matched to a gene: 13. Germline lookup yields CDR1 SEHNR and CDR2 FQNEAQ (reference sequence). CDR3 coding DNA: TGTGCCAGCAGCCAAGGGACAGGGGGCGATACGGGCCATGAGCAGTTCTTC. Translating gives CASSQGTGGDTGHEQFF.

The sample holds many counts of this clonotype. The rearrangement uses TRBV7-2 and TRBJ2-1, with 9 bases fitting TRBD2. There are 15 residues in the CDR3. Germline V lookup: CDR1 SGHTA, CDR2 FQGNSA. With V trimmed by 3 bases and J by 3 bases, 3 bases remained unmatched. In DNA form, the CDR3 reads TGTGCCAGCAGCTTTGGCGGGAGGGTCTACAATGAGCAGTTCTTC. It specifies CASSFGGRVYNEQFF.

In its sample, this clonotype was seen a few times. The chain combines TRBV18 with TRBJ2-1, with D maybe TRBD2 (7 bases). The CDR3 contains 15 residues. CDR1 is KGHSH and CDR2 is LQKENI in the germline V gene. Trimming removed 4 bases from V and 6 bases from J, with 16 bases in between. The CDR3 is CASSQRGALTNEQFF. The CDR3 nucleotides read TGTGCCAGCTCACAACGGGGGGCGCTCACCAATGAGCAGTTCTTC.

This clonotype has at least ten counts. Its ends do not fully match the called genes, so a read error is possible. V is TRBV4-3 and J is TRBJ2-1; D remains ambiguous. The CDR3 sequence is 14 residues long. Looked up from germline, CDR1 is LGHNA and CDR2 is YSLEER. For the CDR3, the DNA is TGCGCCAGCATCCAAGAATGGGATGGGAATGAGCAGTTCTTC. Amino acid sequence: CASIQEWDGNEQFF.

This clonotype was seen a few times. The genes are TRBV20-1 and TRBJ2-5, with D possibly TRBD1 on 6 matching bases. The CDR3 is made up of 16 amino acids. Germline lookup yields CDR1 DFQATT and CDR2 SNEGSKA (reference sequence). Trimming left V 5 bases short and J 3 bases short, with 22 bases between. The CDR3 region has the DNA TGCAGTGCTTCCAGAAATACCGGGACACAGAAAGAGACCCAGTACTTC. Amino acids: CSASRNTGTQKETQYF.

The genes are TRBV3-1 and TRBJ2-1; D remains ambiguous. Trimming stripped 0 bases from V and 4 bases from J, with 10 bases between. Germline V gene sequence: CDR1 LGHDT, CDR2 YNNKEL (reference sequence). The CDR3 runs to 15 residues. CDR3 amino acids: CASSQDAGRYNEQFF. CDR3 bases: TGTGCCAGCAGCCAAGATGCAGGACGATACAATGAGCAGTTCTTC.

The chain is built from TRBV7-2 and TRBJ2-1; 8 bases line up with TRBD2. Germline trimming cut 4 bases from V and 7 bases from J; bases unmatched to any gene: 18. Germline V CDR1 and CDR2: SGHTA, FQGNSA. The CDR3 contains 18 residues. CDR3 region: CASSSPGSGGGKGNEQFF. CDR3 nucleotides: TGTGCCAGCAGCTCCCCGGGGAGCGGGGGCGGTAAAGGGAATGAGCAGTTCTTC. The full variable domain, its missing parts supplied by reference TRBV7-2 and TRBJ2-1, is GAGVSQSPSNKVTEKGKDVELRCDPISGHTALYWYRQSLGQGLEFLIYFQGNSAPDKSGLPSDRFSAERTGGSVSTLTIQRTQQEDSAVYLCASSSPGSGGGKGNEQFFGPGTRLTVL.

The genes are TRBV5-1 and TRBJ2-7, with D maybe TRBD2 (5 bases). The V gene lost 4 bases and the J gene lost 5 bases, with 10 bases spanning the gap. In germline, CDR1 is SGHRS, CDR2 YFSETQ. The CDR3 runs 12 residues. Here the CDR3 reads CASSLGENEQYF. For the CDR3, the DNA is TGCGCCAGCAGCCTCGGGGAGAACGAGCAGTACTTC.

This chain uses TRBV18 with TRBJ2-7; TRBD1 is a possible D gene (5 bases). The ends were cut back, 3 bases at V and 6 bases at J, with 15 bases in the middle. Looked up from germline, CDR1 is KGHSH and CDR2 is LQKENI. This CDR3 region has 14 residues. CDR3 loop: CASSPVQGMGEQYF. CDR3 nucleotide sequence: TGTGCCAGCTCACCCGTCCAGGGTATGGGCGAGCAGTACTTC.

The rearrangement uses TRBV2 and TRBJ1-5, with 7 bases identical to TRBD1. Looked up from germline, CDR1 is SNHLY and CDR2 is FYNNEI. The CDR3 runs to 14 residues. Losses at the gene ends were 6 bases for V and 3 bases for J; bases not matched to a gene: 5. CDR3 nucleotide sequence: TGTGCCAGCAGGACAGGGAGGAACAATCAGCCCCAGCATTTT. Translation gives CASRTGRNNQPQHF.

The V and J genes are TRBV14 and TRBJ1-4; no clear D. Germline CDR1 reads SGHDN; CDR2 reads FVKESK. The germline V and J ends were trimmed by 4 bases and 7 bases, with 13 bases remaining between them. The CDR3 length is 14 residues. CDR3 sequence: CASSPTPAGEKLFF. CDR3 nucleotides: TGTGCCAGCAGCCCTACCCCGGCCGGTGAAAAACTGTTTTTT.

The V gene is TRBV4-1, the J gene TRBJ2-1, with 12 bases that match TRBD1. CDR1 and CDR2 (germline): MGHRA, YSYEKL. After removal of 1 base from V and 0 bases from J, the junction contained 4 bases not matched to a gene. This CDR3 has 18 residues. The CDR3 here is CASSQGGTGGRSYNEQFF. CDR3 nucleotides: TGCGCCAGCAGCCAAGGCGGGACAGGGGGCCGCTCCTACAATGAGCAGTTCTTC.

This clonotype occurred a few times. CDR3 amino acids: CASSFWRGAGTDTQYF. Here the CDR3 DNA reads TGTGCCAGCAGTTTTTGGCGGGGGGCTGGCACAGATACGCAGTATTTT. V is TRBV12-3 or TRBV12-4 and J is TRBJ2-3, with 8 nucleotides matching TRBD2. V lost 3 bases and J lost 1; bases outside the gene matches: 6. The CDR3 is 16 residues long.

This clonotype was seen once. The rearrangement joins TRBV12-3 or TRBV12-4 to TRBJ2-5, with D unclear. The J call may be wrong; the DNA end is better matched by TRBJ2-7. The CDR3 length is 16 residues. The CDR3 protein is CASSPLGGRDSYEQYF. The CDR3 nucleotides read TGTGCCAGCAGTCCCCTAGGCGGTAGGGACTCCTACGAGCAGTACTTC.

The rearrangement joins TRBV5-5 to TRBJ1-1, with TRBD1 matching 9 bases. Per the germline V gene, CDR1 is SGHKS and CDR2 is YYEKEE (reference sequence). CDR3 length: 15 amino acids. V lost 2 bases and J lost 4; bases outside the gene matches: 6. The CDR3 protein is CASSLTPDRGTEAFF. Written as DNA, the CDR3 is TGTGCCAGCAGCTTAACCCCGGACAGGGGCACTGAAGCTTTCTTT.

The J gene is TRBJ2-7, the V gene TRBV4-3; D possibly corresponds to TRBD1 (6 bases). V shed 1 base and J shed 1 base, with 17 bases lying between them. The germline V gene encodes CDR1 LGHNA and CDR2 YSLEER. This CDR3 is built from 17 residues. The CDR3 loop is CASSQVGAGTPSYEQYF. DNA of the CDR3: TGCGCCAGCAGCCAAGTGGGGGCCGGGACACCATCCTACGAGCAGTACTTC.